Below, 23 T cell receptor beta chains from the same sample are listed, as sequenced in a study of beta chain features in type 1 diabetes. Study outcomes and limitations: Among patients with Type 1 diabetes, TCRB CDR3s were moderately but significantly shorter in every one of the four CD4+ subsets.

The antigens these receptors bind are not known. The sequenced template was cDNA made from the entire isolated RNA. Assay: immunoSEQ multiplex PCR; the TCRdb copy retains only in-frame clones and omits some. Seen here are some 240,000 clones, approximately 16% observed once, and the top ten hold 0.065% to 0.1%. Source material: naive CD4+ T cells from blood. The receptor set was obtained from a man aged 30 to 45 with type 1 diabetes.

The chain uses TRBV29-1 and TRBJ1-5, with D perhaps TRBD1 (6 bases). The CDR3 is 13 amino acids. Trimming removed 5 bases from V and 3 bases from J, with 11 bases in between. The germline gives CDR1 SQVTM, CDR2 ANQGSEA. As DNA, the CDR3 is TGCAGCGTTACGGACAGCCCCAATCAGCCCCAGCATTTT. Protein sequence: CSVTDSPNQPQHF.

This clone occurred a few times. V and J are TRBV25-1 and TRBJ2-2; D not certain. V was clipped by 4 bases and J by 2 bases, with 8 bases between them. Germline assignment: CDR1 MGHDK and CDR2 SYGVNS. The length of the CDR3 is 14 residues. CDR3 amino acids: CASSGRLNTGELFF. CDR3 in DNA: TGTGCCAGCAGTGGACGGTTAAACACCGGGGAGCTGTTTTTT.

This clone occurred a few times. This chain links TRBV18 with TRBJ2-3, with D tentatively TRBD1 or TRBD2 (5 bases each). Germline V gene sequence: CDR1 KGHSH, CDR2 LQKENI. The CDR3 spans 15 residues. The germline V and J ends were trimmed by 1 base and 2 bases, with 10 bases remaining between them. The CDR3 spells CASSPRGSVTDTQYF. In nucleotides, the CDR3 is TGTGCCAGCTCACCACGGGGGTCCGTCACAGATACGCAGTATTTT.

This chain connects TRBV28 to TRBJ2-4; D is ambiguous. Germline values: CDR1 MDHEN, CDR2 SYDVKM. V was cut by 4 bases and J by 2 bases, with 15 bases left in between. The CDR3 spans 16 residues. The CDR3 nucleotides are TGTGCCAGCAGTTCCCTTATGACCCTACCCAAAAACATTCAGTACTTC. Translated, it gives CASSSLMTLPKNIQYF.

The J gene is TRBJ2-7, the V gene TRBV18; the match to TRBD1 covers 7 bases. The CDR3 is made up of 16 amino acids. CDR1 KGHSH and CDR2 LQKENI come from the germline V gene. V shed 1 base, J shed 6 bases, and the junction held 12 bases outside the gene matches. Written as DNA, the CDR3 is TGTGCCAGCTCACCACTCGCTCCACAGGGGACGGGCGAGCAGTACTTC. It codes for CASSPLAPQGTGEQYF.

This clone was found a few times. The chain links TRBV7-9 to TRBJ2-1; D possibly matches TRBD1 or TRBD2 (5 bases each). Trimming pared 1 base from V and 8 bases from J, leaving 24 bases between. This CDR3 contains 18 residues. Germline V CDR1 and CDR2: SEHNR, FQNEAQ (reference sequence). CDR3: CASSLGRAGTRRRDEQFF. The CDR3 DNA sequence: TGTGCCAGCAGCTTAGGAAGGGCCGGGACCCGGCGTAGGGATGAGCAGTTCTTC.

The gene calls are TRBV4-3 and TRBJ2-1, with 9 bases lining up with TRBD2. V was pared by 2 bases and J by 1 base, with 12 bases of the junction left unmatched. From germline, CDR1 is LGHNA and CDR2 YSLEER. This CDR3 spans 19 amino acids. Here the CDR3 reads CASSQSGLARLASYNEQFF. The CDR3 DNA is TGCGCCAGCAGCCAATCAGGACTAGCGAGACTAGCGTCCTACAATGAGCAGTTCTTC.

This clone was observed once. This chain connects TRBV9 to TRBJ2-5, with a possible D match to TRBD2 (6 bases). V was pared by 0 bases and J by 4 bases, with 13 bases between. The length of the CDR3 is 15 residues. CDR1 and CDR2 from the germline V gene are SGDLS and YYNGEE. This CDR3 is CASSVVGSEAETQYF. CDR3 bases: TGTGCCAGCAGCGTAGTCGGGAGCGAAGCAGAGACCCAGTACTTC.

The chain is built from TRBV2 and TRBJ2-1; D perhaps matches TRBD2 (6 bases). Germline V lookup: CDR1 SNHLY, CDR2 FYNNEI. The CDR3 covers 13 residues. CDR3 amino acids: CGRGLDSYNEQFF. CDR3 DNA: TGTGGTAGGGGACTTGACTCCTACAATGAGCAGTTCTTC.

This rearrangement joins TRBV7-9 to TRBJ1-1, with a tentative D call TRBD1 (5 bases). The CDR3 is 14 residues long. V lost 0 bases and J 5 bases, leaving 10 bases between the germline ends. Germline CDR1 and CDR2: SEHNR and FQNEAQ (reference sequence). As DNA, the CDR3 is TGTGCCAGCAGCTTAGCGTACAGGTCAACTGAAGCTTTCTTT. Amino acids: CASSLAYRSTEAFF.

The CDR3 nucleotides are TGCGCCAGCAGCCAGGCCGGACATACTAGCACAGATACGCAGTATTTT. It encodes CASSQAGHTSTDTQYF. The chain carries TRBV4-3 and TRBJ2-3, with a weak D call TRBD1 (5 bases). In germline, CDR1 is LGHNA, CDR2 YSLEER. V lost 3 bases to trimming and J lost 0 bases, with 13 bases between them. CDR3 length equals 16 residues.

The J gene is TRBJ2-1, the V gene TRBV5-1; 9 bases map to TRBD1. Unmatched junction bases numbered 1, after V lost 0 bases and J lost 6 bases. Germline CDR1 reads SGHRS; CDR2 reads YFSETQ. The CDR3 has 14 amino acids. CDR3 region: CASSLEGQGNEQFF. Here the CDR3 DNA reads TGCGCCAGCAGCTTGGAGGGACAGGGCAATGAGCAGTTCTTC.

This clone was seen a few times. The rearrangement joins TRBV7-8 to TRBJ2-3; 9 bases agree with TRBD1. This CDR3 contains 14 residues. Germline values: CDR1 SGHVS, CDR2 FQNEAQ. V lost 3 bases to trimming and J lost 4 bases; unmatched junction nucleotides: 2. CDR3: CASSFGTGPDTQYF. The CDR3 region has the DNA TGTGCCAGCAGCTTTGGGACAGGGCCAGATACGCAGTATTTT.

The chain is built from TRBV30 and TRBJ2-7; D remains ambiguous. Trimming took 2 bases from V and 8 from J, leaving 10 bases between them. Germline loops: CDR1 GTSNPN, CDR2 SVGIG (reference sequence). CDR3 size: 11 residues. CDR3 sequence reads: CAWSSDVQQYF. As DNA, the CDR3 is TGTGCCTGGAGTTCGGATGTACAGCAGTACTTC.

This chain joins TRBV27 and TRBJ2-3; D call uncertain. This CDR3 spans 14 amino acids. The ends were cut back, 6 bases at V and 4 bases at J, with 14 bases in the middle. CDR1 is MNHEY and CDR2 is SMNVEV in the germline V gene (reference sequence). CDR3 bases: TGTGCCAGCAGCCCAGCCTGGATCCCAGATACGCAGTATTTT. Translating it yields CASSPAWIPDTQYF.

The CDR3 protein is CASSEGGYTF. The CDR3 DNA reads TGTGCCAGCAGTGAGGGCGGCTACACCTTC. The J gene is TRBJ1-2, the V gene TRBV2; D remains unclear. V was clipped by 3 bases and J by 8 bases, with 4 bases between them. The CDR3 is 10 amino acids. Germline CDR1 and CDR2: SNHLY and FYNNEI.

This chain links TRBV9 with TRBJ2-3; D gene uncertain. V was clipped by 6 bases and J by 0 bases, with 11 bases between them. This CDR3 region has 14 residues. The germline V gene encodes CDR1 SGDLS and CDR2 YYNGEE. The CDR3 spells CASTRKPSTDTQYF. For the CDR3, the DNA is TGTGCCAGCACAAGGAAGCCTAGCACAGATACGCAGTATTTT.

The chain couples TRBV4-1 to TRBJ2-3, with TRBD1 as a possible D gene (6 bases). Deletions cut 4 bases from V and 1 base from J, with 9 bases between. The CDR3 spans 14 residues. In germline, CDR1 is MGHRA, CDR2 YSYEKL. CDR3 residues: CASSPRQGTDTQYF. The CDR3 bases are TGCGCCAGCAGCCCTAGACAGGGCACAGATACGCAGTATTTT.

The J gene is TRBJ2-7, the V gene TRBV7-2; D unresolved. CDR3 length equals 14 residues. The V gene's germline CDR1 is SGHTA and CDR2 FQGNSA. V lost 5 bases and J 0 bases, leaving 11 bases between the germline ends. CDR3 in amino acids: CASSPRTVSYEQYF. The CDR3 DNA reads TGTGCCAGCAGCCCTAGGACGGTCTCCTACGAGCAGTACTTC.

This clone occurred a few times. The chain is built from TRBV9 and TRBJ2-3; D is ambiguous. Germline CDR1 SGDLS, CDR2 YYNGEE. This CDR3 is 14 amino acids long. The V gene lost 3 bases and the J gene lost 3 bases, with 11 bases spanning the gap. The CDR3 region has the DNA TGTGCCAGCAGCGACCAGGTCGGGACAGATACGCAGTATTTT. Its translation: CASSDQVGTDTQYF. Combining the CDR3 with reference TRBV9 and TRBJ2-3 gives the whole variable domain DSGVTQTPKHLITATGQRVTLRCSPRSGDLSVYWYQQSLDQGLQFLIQYYNGEERAKGNILERFSAQQFPDLHSELNLSSLELGDSALYFCASSDQVGTDTQYFGPGTRLTVL.

The chain carries TRBV7-9 and TRBJ1-5; 9 bases match TRBD1. The V segment lost 2 bases and the J segment 2 bases; nucleotides outside the gene matches: 1. This CDR3 comprises 15 residues. CDR1 SEHNR and CDR2 FQNEAQ come from the germline V gene (reference sequence). The CDR3: CASSLTGGGNQPQHF. The CDR3 coding sequence is TGTGCCAGCAGCTTAACAGGGGGCGGCAATCAGCCCCAGCATTTT.

The sample holds a few counts of this clone. The V call is TRBV28, the J call TRBJ2-7; D possibly corresponds to TRBD2 (5 bases). V lost 7 bases and J 1 base, leaving 14 bases between the germline ends. This CDR3 is 14 amino acids long. Looked up from germline, CDR1 is MDHEN and CDR2 is SYDVKM. In DNA, the CDR3 is TGTGCCAGCACTCCCGACGGGGTTTCCTACGAGCAGTACTTC. Protein sequence: CASTPDGVSYEQYF.

This clone was observed a handful of times. The rearrangement joins TRBV5-1 to TRBJ2-7; D is unclear. V was cut by 0 bases and J by 7 bases, with 17 bases left in between. This CDR3 region has 15 residues. Germline-derived CDR1 and CDR2 are SGHRS and YFSETQ. CDR3 sequence: CASSLVGWQSGEQYF. As DNA, the CDR3 is TGCGCCAGCAGCTTGGTGGGGTGGCAGTCTGGTGAGCAGTACTTC. Variable domain in full (rest from reference TRBV5-1 and TRBJ2-7): KAGVTQTPRYLIKTRGQQVTLSCSPISGHRSVSWYQQTPGQGLQFLFEYFSETQRNKGNFPGRFSGRQFSNSRSEMNVSTLELGDSALYLCASSLVGWQSGEQYFGPGTRLTVT.